Following are 26 T cell receptor beta chains from one sample sequenced in a study of T cell repertoires in cytomegalovirus infection (dated by TCRdb to the late 2010s). Which antigens these TCRs recognize remains unknown. Sequenced on an Illumina HiSeq 1500. TCRdb redid the processing of the public reads, applying fastp at Q25 and MiXCR, and retained in-frame beta chains. Every CDR3 protein is listed once, alongside the most common genes and DNA of its rows. For this sample there are under 300,000 distinct CDR3 sequences; roughly a fifth appear just once. Approximately 19% of the sample is taken by the ten largest. The sample's treatment or condition label is to be understood as: in vitro stimulation with specific CMV peptide epitopes to enrich CMV-specific T cells. Here the sequenced sample was cultured PBMCs, taken from culture after CMV antigen stimulation. The source is a human donor in good health (CMV status not recorded). Some clones in this sample may be carry-over from other donors' samples.

This clonotype has a handful of counts. The genes are TRBV6-5 and TRBJ2-3; unclear D gene. Per germline, CDR1 MNHEY and CDR2 SVGAGI. With 6 bases removed from V and 6 bases from J, the gap between germline ends came to 10 bases. The CDR3 totals 12 residues. The CDR3 sequence is CASRGFADTQYF. The CDR3, as DNA: TGTGCCAGCAGGGGGTTCGCGGATACGCAGTATTTT.

This rearrangement joins TRBV2 to TRBJ2-7, with 10 bases lining up with TRBD2. The V and J ends lost 5 bases and 4 bases, in that order; junction bases with no gene match: 5. The CDR3 runs 14 residues. Germline CDR1 is SNHLY and CDR2 is FYNNEI. This CDR3 reads CASSLLAGSYEQYF. For the CDR3, the DNA is TGTGCCAGCAGTTTACTAGCGGGATCATACGAGCAGTACTTC.

The gene calls are TRBV6-5 and TRBJ1-3; D unclear. This CDR3 spans 14 amino acids. Trimming took off 5 bases at V and 2 bases at J, with 10 bases between the two ends. Germline V gives CDR1 MNHEY, CDR2 SVGAGI. This CDR3 reads CASSPLAPGNTIYF. DNA of the CDR3: TGTGCCAGCAGTCCCCTCGCCCCTGGAAACACCATATATTTT.

This clonotype was recorded a few times. J is TRBJ2-3 and V is TRBV10-3; 9 bases are a match to TRBD1. The CDR3 extends over 15 amino acids. Unmatched junction bases numbered 7, after V lost 4 bases and J lost 5 bases. CDR1 ENHRY and CDR2 SYGVKD come from the germline V gene. The CDR3 DNA reads as TGTGCCATCAGTGGGGGACAGGGAGGTAAAGATACGCAGTATTTT. Its translation is CAISGGQGGKDTQYF.

V and J are TRBV7-2 and TRBJ1-1, with no clear D. With 2 bases removed from V and 1 base from J, the gap between germline ends came to 8 bases. This CDR3 has 14 amino acids. The germline CDR1 and CDR2 sequences are SGHTA and FQGNSA. The CDR3 protein is CASSLLRANTEAFF. The CDR3 bases are TGTGCCAGCAGCTTATTACGAGCGAACACTGAAGCTTTCTTT.

The CDR3 loop is CASSLDPLSTDTQYF. The CDR3 region has the DNA TGTGCCAGCAGCTTAGATCCTCTTAGCACAGATACGCAGTATTTT. The chain couples TRBV11-2 to TRBJ2-3; D call uncertain. The V gene's germline CDR1 is SGHAT and CDR2 FQNNGV. The CDR3 is made up of 15 amino acids. V was pared by 0 bases and J by 0 bases, with 7 bases between.

This clonotype was observed at least ten times. V usage is TRBV19 and J usage is TRBJ1-2, with no clear D. The CDR3 runs to 13 residues. CDR1 and CDR2 from the germline V gene are LNHDA and SQIVND (reference sequence). V lost 4 bases to trimming and J lost 8 bases, with 14 bases between them. CDR3 in DNA: TGTGCCAGTAGTACACCCCCTTACTGGGGCTACACCTTC. It yields the protein CASSTPPYWGYTF.

V usage is TRBV5-5 and J usage is TRBJ2-7, with a weak D call TRBD1 (6 bases). The germline V gene has CDR1 SGHKS and CDR2 YYEKEE (reference sequence). The V gene lost 0 bases and the J gene lost 3 bases, with 7 bases spanning the gap. CDR3 length: 13 residues. CDR3 protein: CASSLATGYEQYV. The CDR3 DNA is TGTGCCAGCAGCTTGGCGACAGGCTACGAGCAGTACGTC.

This clonotype was seen a few times. The rearrangement joins TRBV7-2 to TRBJ1-6; 7 bases agree with TRBD1. V shed 5 bases, J shed 7 bases, and the junction held 8 bases outside the gene matches. The CDR3 covers 15 residues. Germline lookup yields CDR1 SGHTA and CDR2 FQGNSA. Written as DNA, the CDR3 is TGTGCCAGCAGCCTCACCGGGACAGCCAATTCACCCCTCCACTTT. Amino acid sequence: CASSLTGTANSPLHF.

The chain uses TRBV28 and TRBJ2-7; no clear D gene. Germline V CDR1 and CDR2: MDHEN, SYDVKM. This CDR3 spans 12 amino acids. Trimming stripped 0 bases from V and 5 bases from J, with 5 bases between. DNA of the CDR3: TGTGCCAGCAGTTTATGGGCGGACGAGCAGTACTTC. This sequence encodes CASSLWADEQYF.

This clonotype has a count of ten or more. The chain is built from TRBV7-2 and TRBJ1-4; D is undetermined. CDR1 is SGHTA and CDR2 is FQGNSA in the germline V gene. This CDR3 is built from 15 residues. V was cut by 5 bases and J by 2 bases, with 12 bases left in between. The CDR3 DNA reads as TGTGCCAGCAGCCCCCTGGGAGGGACTAATGAAAAACTGTTTTTT. It codes for CASSPLGGTNEKLFF. Supplemented by reference TRBV7-2 and TRBJ1-4, the full variable domain reads GAGVSQSPSNKVTEKGKDVELRCDPISGHTALYWYRQSLGQGLEFLIYFQGNSAPDKSGLPSDRFSAERTGGSVSTLTIQRTQQEDSAVYLCASSPLGGTNEKLFFGSGTQLSVL.

This clonotype was counted at least ten times. The chain couples TRBV12-3 or TRBV12-4 to TRBJ1-5, with TRBD1 matching 8 bases. V was pared by 1 base and J by 0 bases, with 5 bases of the junction left unmatched. The CDR3 covers 17 residues. The CDR3 coding sequence is TGTGCCAGCAGTTTAGGTCGGACAGGGTATAGCAATCAGCCCCAGCATTTT. Translating it yields CASSLGRTGYSNQPQHF.

This clonotype was counted at least ten times. The V call is TRBV7-2, the J call TRBJ2-1; 9 bases are a match to TRBD2. The CDR3 loop spans 18 amino acids. Germline V gene sequence: CDR1 SGHTA, CDR2 FQGNSA. After removal of 6 bases from V and 2 bases from J, the junction contained 14 bases not matched to a gene. The CDR3 loop is CASRGGVIAGDTYNEQFF. DNA of the CDR3: TGTGCCAGCAGGGGGGGGGTTATAGCGGGAGATACCTACAATGAGCAGTTCTTC.

This clonotype was seen a handful of times. The chain combines TRBV6-6 with TRBJ1-6, with 7 positions matching TRBD1. Trimming removed 6 bases from V and 7 bases from J; junction bases left unmatched: 9. The CDR3 runs 15 residues. The germline V gene encodes CDR1 MNHNY and CDR2 SVGAGI (reference sequence). The CDR3 protein is CASRPVAGQNSPLHF. Here the CDR3 DNA reads TGTGCCAGCAGACCGGTCGCGGGACAGAATTCACCCCTCCACTTT.

V and J are TRBV10-2 and TRBJ1-1; TRBD1 is a possible D gene (5 bases). Trimming shortened V by 3 bases and J by 1 base, and 9 bases separated the two germline ends. The CDR3 runs to 14 residues. Looked up from germline, CDR1 is WSHSY and CDR2 is SAAADI. CDR3 in amino acids: CASSDRGGNTEAFF. The CDR3 DNA reads as TGCGCCAGCAGTGACCGCGGGGGGAACACTGAAGCTTTCTTT.

The rearrangement links TRBV30 to TRBJ2-2; perhaps TRBD1 as D (6 bases). V was clipped by 4 bases and J by 1 base, with 10 bases between them. Germline CDR1 GTSNPN, CDR2 SVGIG (reference sequence). The CDR3 is made up of 14 amino acids. CDR3 nucleotides: TGTGCCTGGACCGGCAGGGGGAACACCGGGGAGCTGTTTTTT. Translating it yields CAWTGRGNTGELFF.

The chain couples TRBV6-2 or TRBV6-3 to TRBJ2-1; 7 bases map to TRBD2. CDR1 and CDR2 (germline): MNHEY, SVGEGT. This CDR3 has 16 residues. V was clipped by 0 bases and J by 1 base; unmatched bases: 3. The CDR3 nucleotides read TGTGCCAGCAGTTACTCGCGGGAGTCGTCCTACAATGAGCAGTTCTTC. Translating it yields CASSYSRESSYNEQFF.

Many counts were recorded for this clonotype. V gene TRBV11-2 combines with J gene TRBJ2-1; TRBD2 aligns across 7 bases. Germline V gene data show CDR1 as SGHAT and CDR2 as FQNNGV. The trim removed 3 bases at V and 0 bases at J, leaving 17 bases unmatched. The CDR3 is made up of 20 amino acids. The CDR3 DNA follows: TGTGCCAGCAGCTTGGGGCGGGAGAGAAGGGGCTGGAGCTCCTACAATGAGCAGTTCTTC. Protein: CASSLGRERRGWSSYNEQFF.

This clonotype was picked up a small number of times. This chain links TRBV10-3 with TRBJ2-1; D uncertain. Trimming removed 0 bases from V and 8 bases from J, with 11 bases in between. Germline-derived CDR1 and CDR2 are ENHRY and SYGVKD. This CDR3 spans 14 amino acids. The CDR3 region has the DNA TGTGCCATCAGTGAGTCGACCCAATTGGATGAGCAGTTCTTC. This sequence encodes CAISESTQLDEQFF.

This clonotype has just a few counts. The chain joins TRBV12-3 or TRBV12-4 to TRBJ2-3, with 7 bases that match TRBD2. CDR3 length: 13 residues. The V gene end was trimmed by 8 bases and the J gene end by 5 bases; junction bases not matched to a gene: 7. Here the CDR3 DNA reads TGTGCCAGCCAGCTTCGGGAGGTAGATACGCAGTATTTT. Translation: CASQLREVDTQYF.

The chain uses TRBV10-3 and TRBJ1-6; no clear D. This CDR3 has 14 amino acids. Trimming shortened V by 3 bases and J by 10 bases, and 13 bases separated the two germline ends. Germline CDR1 and CDR2: ENHRY and SYGVKD. The CDR3 protein is CAISDEGRRSPLHF. In DNA form, the CDR3 reads TGTGCCATCAGTGATGAGGGTCGACGCTCACCCCTCCACTTT.

This clonotype turned up a few times. This chain joins TRBV15 and TRBJ2-7; D not certain. CDR1 is LNHNV, CDR2 YYDKDF, per germline (reference sequence). The CDR3 totals 13 residues. The germline V and J ends were trimmed by 1 base and 4 bases, with 8 bases remaining between them. The CDR3 DNA is TGTGCCACCAGCAGAGGACCCATATACGAGCAGTACGTC. This encodes CATSRGPIYEQYV.

The CDR3 bases are TGTGCCAGCAGTTACTCGATTTGGGGGCCCTCCTACGAGCAGTACTTC. It yields the protein CASSYSIWGPSYEQYF. V usage is TRBV6-6 and J usage is TRBJ2-7; D might be TRBD1 (6 bases). V lost 0 bases, J lost 0 bases, and 12 bases lay in between. This CDR3 is 16 amino acids long. Germline V gene data show CDR1 as MNHNY and CDR2 as SVGAGI (reference sequence).

The rearrangement joins TRBV6-5 to TRBJ1-6; no clear D. From germline, CDR1 is MNHEY and CDR2 SVGAGI. CDR3 length: 18 amino acids. The V end was cut by 0 bases, the J end by 0 bases, with 12 bases between. The chain's CDR3 is CASSYSTPGSSYNSPLHF. In DNA form, the CDR3 reads TGTGCCAGCAGTTACTCTACCCCGGGAAGCTCCTATAATTCACCCCTCCACTTT.

There are a few counts of this clonotype. The rearrangement joins TRBV28 to TRBJ2-7; D is perhaps TRBD1 (6 bases). V lost 6 bases, J lost 0 bases, and 18 bases lay in between. The CDR3 contains 16 residues. Germline loops: CDR1 MDHEN, CDR2 SYDVKM. The CDR3 DNA follows: TGTGCCAGCAGCCAACACGCTAGGACAGCCTCCTACGAGCAGTACTTC. The encoded protein is CASSQHARTASYEQYF.

The chain employs TRBV12-3 or TRBV12-4 and TRBJ2-1; TRBD2 aligns across 7 bases. The length of the CDR3 is 15 residues. Losses at the gene ends were 1 base for V and 7 bases for J; bases not matched to a gene: 7. CDR3 sequence reads: CASSLVGGPRNEQFF. The CDR3 DNA reads TGTGCCAGCAGTTTAGTGGGAGGGCCACGGAATGAGCAGTTCTTC.